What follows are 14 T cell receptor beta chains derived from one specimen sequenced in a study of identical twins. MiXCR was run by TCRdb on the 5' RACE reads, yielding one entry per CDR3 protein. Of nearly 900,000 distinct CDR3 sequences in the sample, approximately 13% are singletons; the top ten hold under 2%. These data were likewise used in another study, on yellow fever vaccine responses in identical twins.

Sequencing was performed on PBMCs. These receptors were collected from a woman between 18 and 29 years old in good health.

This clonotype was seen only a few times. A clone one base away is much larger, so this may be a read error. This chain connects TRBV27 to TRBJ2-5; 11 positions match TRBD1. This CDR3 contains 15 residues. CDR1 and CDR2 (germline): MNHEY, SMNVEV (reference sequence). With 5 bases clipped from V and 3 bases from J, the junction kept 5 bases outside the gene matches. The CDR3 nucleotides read TGTGCCAGCAGTACCCGGGACAGGGGGGAAGAGACCCAGTACTTC. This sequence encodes CASSTRDRGEETQYF.

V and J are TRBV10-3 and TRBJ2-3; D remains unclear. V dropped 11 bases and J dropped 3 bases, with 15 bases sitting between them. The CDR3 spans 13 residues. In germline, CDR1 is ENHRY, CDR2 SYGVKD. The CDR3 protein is CAAKTLSTDTQYF. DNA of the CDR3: TGTGCCGCCAAGACGCTTTCAACAGATACGCAGTATTTT.

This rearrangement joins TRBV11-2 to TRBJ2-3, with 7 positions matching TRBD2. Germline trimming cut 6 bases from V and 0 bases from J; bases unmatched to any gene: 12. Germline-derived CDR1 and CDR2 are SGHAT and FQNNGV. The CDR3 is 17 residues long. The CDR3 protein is CASRALTGGSSTDTQYF. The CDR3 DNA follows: TGTGCCAGCAGGGCACTCACGGGGGGTTCTAGCACAGATACGCAGTATTTT.

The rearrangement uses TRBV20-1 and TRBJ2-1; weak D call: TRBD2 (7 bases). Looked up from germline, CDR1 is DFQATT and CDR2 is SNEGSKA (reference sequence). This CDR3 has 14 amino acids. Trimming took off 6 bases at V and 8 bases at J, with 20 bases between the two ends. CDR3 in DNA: TGCAGTGCCGAGGGGGGGGGCGCCGTGGATGAGCAGTTCTTC. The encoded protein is CSAEGGGAVDEQFF.

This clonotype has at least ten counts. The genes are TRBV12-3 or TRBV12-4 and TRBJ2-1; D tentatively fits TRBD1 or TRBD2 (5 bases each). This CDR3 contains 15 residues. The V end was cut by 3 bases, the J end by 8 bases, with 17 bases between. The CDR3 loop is CASSLGRDPGDEQFF. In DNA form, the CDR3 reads TGTGCCAGCAGTTTGGGACGGGACCCAGGCGATGAGCAGTTCTTC.

CDR3 in amino acids: CASSYRALVAEAFF. The CDR3 bases are TGTGCCAGCAGTTACCGGGCCTTGGTCGCTGAAGCTTTCTTT. The chain has TRBV6-5 and TRBJ1-1, with D unclear. The CDR3 sequence is 14 residues long. Germline V gene sequence: CDR1 MNHEY, CDR2 SVGAGI. Trimming took 2 bases from V and 6 from J, leaving 13 bases between them.

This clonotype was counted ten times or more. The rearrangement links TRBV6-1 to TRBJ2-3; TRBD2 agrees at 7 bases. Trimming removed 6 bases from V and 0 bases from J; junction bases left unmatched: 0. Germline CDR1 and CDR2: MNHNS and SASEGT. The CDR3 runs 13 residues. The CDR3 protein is CASRGGSTDTQYF. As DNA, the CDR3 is TGTGCCAGCAGGGGGGGGAGCACAGATACGCAGTATTTT.

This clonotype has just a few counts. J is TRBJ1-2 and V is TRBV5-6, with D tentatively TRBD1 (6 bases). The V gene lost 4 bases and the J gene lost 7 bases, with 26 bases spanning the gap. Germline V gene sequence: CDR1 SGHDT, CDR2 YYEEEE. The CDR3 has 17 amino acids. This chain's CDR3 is CASSRTMAGGGLSGYTF. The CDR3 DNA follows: TGTGCCAGCAGCCGGACAATGGCAGGAGGGGGTCTAAGTGGCTACACCTTC.

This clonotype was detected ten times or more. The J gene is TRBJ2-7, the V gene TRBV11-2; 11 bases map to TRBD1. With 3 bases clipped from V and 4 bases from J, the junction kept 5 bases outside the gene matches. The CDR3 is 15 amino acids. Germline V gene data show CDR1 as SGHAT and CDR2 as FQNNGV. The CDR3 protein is CASSFAGTGGYEQYF. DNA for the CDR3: TGTGCCAGCAGCTTCGCCGGGACAGGGGGATACGAGCAGTACTTC.

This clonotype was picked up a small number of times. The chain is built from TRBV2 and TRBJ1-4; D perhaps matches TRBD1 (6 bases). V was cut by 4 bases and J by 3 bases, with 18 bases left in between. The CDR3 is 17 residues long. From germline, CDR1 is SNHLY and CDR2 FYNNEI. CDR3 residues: CASSVWRSTGSNEKLFF. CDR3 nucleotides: TGTGCCAGCAGTGTATGGCGGTCGACAGGTTCTAATGAAAAACTGTTTTTT.

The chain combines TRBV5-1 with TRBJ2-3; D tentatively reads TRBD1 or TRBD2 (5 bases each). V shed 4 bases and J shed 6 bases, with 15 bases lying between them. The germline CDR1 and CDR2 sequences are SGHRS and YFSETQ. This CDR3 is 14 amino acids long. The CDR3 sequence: CASSRDPSADTQYF. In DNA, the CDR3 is TGCGCCAGCAGCCGGGACCCCTCCGCGGATACGCAGTATTTT.

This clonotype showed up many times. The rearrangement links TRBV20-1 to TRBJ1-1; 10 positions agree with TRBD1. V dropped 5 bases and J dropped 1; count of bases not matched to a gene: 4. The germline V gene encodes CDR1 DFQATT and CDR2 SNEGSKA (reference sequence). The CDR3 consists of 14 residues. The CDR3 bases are TGCAGTGCTCAGGGACAGGGGACGAACACTGAAGCTTTCTTT. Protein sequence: CSAQGQGTNTEAFF.

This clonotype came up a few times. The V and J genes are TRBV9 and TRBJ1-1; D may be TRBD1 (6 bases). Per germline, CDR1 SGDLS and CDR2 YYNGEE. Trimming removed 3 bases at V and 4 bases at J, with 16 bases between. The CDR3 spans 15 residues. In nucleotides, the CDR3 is TGTGCCAGCAGCGAGTCTGACAGGCCCGGCACTGAAGCTTTCTTT. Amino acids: CASSESDRPGTEAFF.

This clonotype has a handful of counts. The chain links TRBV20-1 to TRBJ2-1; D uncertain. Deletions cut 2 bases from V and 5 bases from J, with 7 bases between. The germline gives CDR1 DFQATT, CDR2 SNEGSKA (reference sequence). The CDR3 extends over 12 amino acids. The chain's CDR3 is CSARSRNNEQFF. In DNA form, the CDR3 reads TGCAGTGCTAGATCTAGGAACAATGAGCAGTTCTTC.